This TCR beta chain derives from a study of tumor-infiltrating lymphocytes in primary liver carcinoma. Overall study context: Subjects presented with primary liver carcinoma managed by surgical resection. The study, taken as a whole, reports: The 250 largest clones made up significantly more of tumor than blood repertoires (p = 0.039).

About this clonotype itself: Its matching antigen is unknown. A junction end diverges from the germline sequence, so it may reflect a read error.

The CDR3 length is 15 residues. Germline V gene lookup returns CDR1 SGHVS and CDR2 FQNEAQ. Researchers generated TCR beta cDNA from about 500 ng of total RNA, relying on a constant-region primer. Amplification in three nested multiplex PCR rounds with slightly modified ARM-PCR gave rise to TCR beta libraries. Amplification in the first two PCR rounds was performed using TRBV1-TRBV30 forward primers and a C-beta reverse primer for approximately 10 cycles each. From the multiplex PCR reads, TCRdb called clonotypes with MiXCR, one entry per CDR3 protein. The sample lists fewer than 350,000 distinct CDR3 sequences, less than 65% seen once, with about 6.1% in the top ten. Blood RNA was derived from unsorted whole blood, and germline DNA was extracted too.

The sequence was obtained from a man aged 35-49 years with primary liver carcinoma and hepatitis B virus infection. The sample taken for sequencing was peripheral blood. The chain joins TRBV7-8 to TRBJ1-4; the match to TRBD1 covers 8 bases. For the CDR3, the DNA is TGTGCCATCAGCCCCCTACAGGGGGAGAATGAAAAACTGTTTTTT. It is translated as CAISPLQGENEKLFF.